A selection of T cell receptor beta chains follows, all from one sample in a study of vaccination effects on CD4 cells after COVID-19. Antigens for these TCRs are unknown. Sequencing used immunoSEQ multiplex PCR; TCRdb keeps in-frame clones, though not all of them. The sample consists of 50,000 to 80,000 clones, less than 80% of them appearing once. Source: CD4+ T cells from PBMCs cultured without peptide, taken after COVID-19 vaccination. Receptor source: a human donor who received a COVID-19 vaccine. The conserved cysteine and the conserved F or W are not part of the CDR3 here. A row's size may be missing; if present it is once, few, many or a size class.

j_call v_call cdr3_length clone_size cdr3_aa
TRBJ1-4 TRBV5-1 14 . ASSAAIQGAGEKLF
TRBJ1-1 TRBV12-3/TRBV12-4 11 . ASNHGGNTEAF
TRBJ2-2 TRBV5-1 14 . ASSLDPGGLHGELF
TRBJ2-5 TRBV6-2/TRBV6-3 12 . ASSYSRGGETQY
TRBJ2-3 TRBV14 12 . ASSQGVSTDTQY
TRBJ1-1 TRBV7-9 10 . ASGTVNTEAF
TRBJ1-1 TRBV27 13 few ATCPPRFMNTEAF
TRBJ2-1 TRBV11-1 13 . ASSRGAGEYNEQF
TRBJ2-4 TRBV3-1/TRBV3-2 12 . ASSQEERGAIQY
TRBJ1-3 TRBV6-1 10 . ASSEVGNTIY
TRBJ2-1 TRBV28 12 . ASSLTNRVDEQF
TRBJ1-4 TRBV6-1 12 . ASSDGRANEKLF
TRBJ2-4 TRBV18 14 few ASSTGTSGEKNIQY
TRBJ2-1 TRBV3-1/TRBV3-2 13 . ASSQGQGTYNEQF
TRBJ2-5 TRBV24-1 14 . ATSDFGTEFQETQY
TRBJ2-5 TRBV5-1 10 . ASSLLQETQY
TRBJ2-5 TRBV10-3 14 . AISEGLSPGDETQY
TRBJ2-5 TRBV7-8 13 . ASSLVPGAGQTQY
TRBJ2-1 TRBV18 15 . ASSPRLAVPTNNEQF
TRBJ1-2 TRBV24-1 13 . ATKSAGGSDYGYT
TRBJ2-3 TRBV13 11 . ASRDRGADTQY
TRBJ2-5 TRBV30 11 . AWSEGLGETQY
TRBJ2-1 TRBV29-1 10 . SVWTGGDEQF
TRBJ1-1 TRBV2 13 . ASRWGLGTGTEAF
TRBJ2-3 TRBV19 12 . ASSIGGQTDTQY
TRBJ2-5 TRBV6-2/TRBV6-3 13 . ASSSPGTGKETQY
TRBJ2-3 TRBV11-3 13 . ASSLGGVSTDTQY
TRBJ1-6 TRBV6-5 13 few ASSYSQGIVPPLH
TRBJ1-3 TRBV7-2 12 . ASSSQGAVNTIY
TRBJ2-6 TRBV24-1 14 . ATSESPPVGANVLT
TRBJ1-2 TRBV11-3 15 . ASSFPTDRGRGYGYT
TRBJ1-1 TRBV14 13 . ASSSQVTGNTEAF
TRBJ2-6 TRBV5-1 12 . ASSLVSGANVLT